This T cell receptor (beta chain) was sequenced during a study of blood T cell repertoires in COVID-19. Profiled with immunoSEQ multiplex PCR; TCRdb holds only in-frame clones, not every one. Altogether tens of thousands of clones are present, approximately 88% being singletons, with the ten largest covering approximately 2.5%. CDR1 SGHTA and CDR2 FQGNSA come from the germline V gene. V was trimmed by 5 bases and J by 0 bases, leaving 14 bases between them. The CDR3 totals 16 residues. The origin of this receptor is an elderly man with active or convalescent COVID-19. The sequencing input was peripheral blood. The J gene is TRBJ2-1, the V gene TRBV7-2; the D gene is possibly TRBD1 (5 bases). Here the CDR3 reads CASSAQGSRSYNEQFF. The CDR3, as DNA: TGTGCCAGCAGCGCCCAGGGATCTCGCTCCTACAATGAGCAGTTCTTC.